These 14 T cell receptor beta chains were all obtained from the same sample, sequenced in a study of blood T cell repertoires in COVID-19. Sequencing was performed with immunoSEQ multiplex PCR; in TCRdb, only in-frame clones are kept and a portion is missing. This sample has about 86,000 clones; around four fifths occur once, and the top ten carry around 3.1%. The specimen sequenced was peripheral blood. These receptors came from a man aged 45-65 years with acute or convalescent COVID-19.

The chain employs TRBV10-1 and TRBJ2-7, with D possibly being TRBD2 (5 bases). Germline-derived CDR1 and CDR2 are WNHNN and SYGVQD (reference sequence). The CDR3 totals 14 residues. Trimming pared 2 bases from V and 1 base from J, leaving 9 bases between. CDR3 region: CASSEGSGSYEQYF. The CDR3 DNA sequence: TGCGCCAGCAGTGAGGGGAGTGGGTCCTACGAGCAGTACTTC.

The rearrangement links TRBV9 to TRBJ2-3; no clear D. The germline gives CDR1 SGDLS, CDR2 YYNGEE. CDR3 length: 12 residues. V shed 4 bases and J shed 2 bases, with 5 bases lying between them. The CDR3 DNA reads TGTGCCAGCAGCCCAAACACAGATACGCAGTATTTT. Amino acids: CASSPNTDTQYF.

This clone showed up just a few times. The chain uses TRBV28 and TRBJ1-4; TRBD1 is a possible D gene (5 bases). Germline values: CDR1 MDHEN, CDR2 SYDVKM. This CDR3 region has 18 residues. Deletions cut 2 bases from V and 15 bases from J, with 31 bases between. CDR3 nucleotides: TGTGCCAGCAGTTTAAACTTGGGGCGGTCAGGAGGGCTAGGGGCGGTGTTTTTT. Translation gives CASSLNLGRSGGLGAVFF.

The chain is built from TRBV19 and TRBJ1-2; D gene uncertain. V lost 6 bases, J lost 4 bases, and 12 bases lay in between. Germline values: CDR1 LNHDA, CDR2 SQIVND (reference sequence). The CDR3 covers 13 residues. The CDR3 bases are TGTGCCAGTAGATTAGACAATTTCTATGGCTACACCTTC. Translation: CASRLDNFYGYTF. Full variable domain (outside the CDR3, taken from reference TRBV19 and TRBJ1-2): DGGITQSPKYLFRKEGQNVTLSCEQNLNHDAMYWYRQDPGQGLRLIYYSQIVNDFQKGDIAEGYSVSREKKESFPLTVTSAQKNPTAFYLCASRLDNFYGYTFGSGTRLTVV.

The chain has TRBV30 and TRBJ1-5; 12 bases fit TRBD1. V trimming: 3 bases; J trimming: 5 bases; junction bases outside the gene matches: 2. The CDR3 is 14 amino acids. Germline V gives CDR1 GTSNPN, CDR2 SVGIG (reference sequence). CDR3 DNA sequence: TGTGCCTGGAGCAGGGACAGGGGGCATCAGCCCCAGCATTTT. It translates to CAWSRDRGHQPQHF.

The rearrangement joins TRBV7-9 to TRBJ2-3; 7 bases are shared with TRBD2. Germline loops: CDR1 SEHNR, CDR2 FQNEAQ (reference sequence). The CDR3 extends over 15 amino acids. The V and J ends lost 2 bases and 4 bases, in that order; junction bases with no gene match: 6. Here the CDR3 reads CASSLRAGDADTQYF. CDR3 DNA: TGTGCCAGCAGCTTAAGGGCGGGAGACGCAGATACGCAGTATTTT.

The chain joins TRBV4-3 to TRBJ1-1; D is perhaps TRBD1 (5 bases). The CDR3 is 18 residues long. The ends were cut back, 4 bases at V and 0 bases at J, with 21 bases in the middle. Germline loops: CDR1 LGHNA, CDR2 YSLEER. The CDR3 here is CASSPTTGLGLLNTEAFF. The CDR3 bases are TGCGCCAGCAGCCCGACGACCGGTCTGGGACTTCTGAACACTGAAGCTTTCTTT.

The rearrangement uses TRBV5-8 and TRBJ2-5; the D gene is possibly TRBD2 (6 bases). The CDR3 spans 15 residues. Between the trimmed V and J ends, which lost 0 bases and 4 bases, there was a span of 13 bases. Germline loops: CDR1 SGHTS, CDR2 YDEGEE. The CDR3 is CASSLGRGGGETQYF. The CDR3 nucleotides are TGTGCCAGCAGCTTGGGGAGGGGTGGTGGAGAGACCCAGTACTTC.

The chain uses TRBV20-1 and TRBJ2-4; TRBD2 agrees at 7 bases. The CDR3 length is 11 residues. V lost 5 bases to trimming and J lost 6 bases; unmatched junction nucleotides: 1. Germline CDR1 is DFQATT and CDR2 is SNEGSKA (reference sequence). CDR3 sequence (DNA): TGCAGTGCTCCGGGGGGAAACATTCAGTACTTC. Protein: CSAPGGNIQYF.

The chain joins TRBV24-1 to TRBJ2-3; TRBD2 agrees at 8 bases. The CDR3 contains 15 residues. The J segment lost 4 bases and the V segment lost 8 bases, leaving 10 bases of the junction unmatched. The germline V gene has CDR1 KGHDR and CDR2 SFDVKD. CDR3 loop: CATTNSGGGPDTQYF. The CDR3, as DNA: TGTGCCACCACAAACTCCGGGGGGGGCCCAGATACGCAGTATTTT.

The chain carries TRBV7-6 and TRBJ1-6; the match to TRBD1 covers 11 bases. The CDR3 runs to 17 residues. The J segment lost 5 bases and the V segment lost 3 bases, leaving 6 bases of the junction unmatched. CDR1 is SGHVS and CDR2 is FNYEAQ in the germline V gene. Here the CDR3 DNA reads TGTGCCAGCAGCTTCGGGACAGGGGGTTCCAATAATTCACCCCTCCACTTT. This codes for CASSFGTGGSNNSPLHF.

The chain joins TRBV27 to TRBJ1-2, with 7 bases fitting TRBD1. CDR3 length: 13 residues. Germline V gene sequence: CDR1 MNHEY, CDR2 SMNVEV (reference sequence). J gave up 8 bases and V 5 bases, and 8 bases lay outside the gene matches. The CDR3 here is CASSTSQGEGYTF. The CDR3 coding sequence is TGTGCCAGCAGTACCTCCCAGGGGGAGGGCTACACCTTC.

The chain couples TRBV11-2 to TRBJ2-2, with 12 bases matching TRBD1. The CDR3 has 17 amino acids. V was clipped by 5 bases and J by 2 bases; unmatched bases: 6. CDR1 SGHAT and CDR2 FQNNGV come from the germline V gene. The CDR3 sequence is CASSPSGQGANTGELFF. The DNA for the CDR3 is TGTGCCAGCAGCCCGTCGGGACAGGGGGCTAACACCGGGGAGCTGTTTTTT.

The V and J genes are TRBV7-2 and TRBJ2-2; tentatively, D is TRBD2 (5 bases). The CDR3 spans 16 residues. V was cut by 0 bases and J by 8 bases, with 16 bases left in between. The germline gives CDR1 SGHTA, CDR2 FQGNSA. The CDR3 DNA is TGTGCCAGCAGCTTAGCAACGGGATCCGTTAATGGGGAGCTGTTTTTT. Translated: CASSLATGSVNGELFF.